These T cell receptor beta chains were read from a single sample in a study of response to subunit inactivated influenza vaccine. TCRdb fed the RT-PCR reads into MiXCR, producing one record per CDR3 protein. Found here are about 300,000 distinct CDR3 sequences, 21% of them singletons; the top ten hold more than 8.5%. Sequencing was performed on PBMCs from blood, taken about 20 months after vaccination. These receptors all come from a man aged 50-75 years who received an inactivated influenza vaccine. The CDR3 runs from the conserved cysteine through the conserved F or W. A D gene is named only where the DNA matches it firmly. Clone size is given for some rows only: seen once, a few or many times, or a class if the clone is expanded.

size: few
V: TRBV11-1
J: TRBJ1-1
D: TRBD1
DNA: TGTGCCAGCAGCCGAACCAGCCTCAGGGGGGGCTGGGAAGCAACTGAAGCTTTCTTT
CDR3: CASSRTSLRGGWEATEAFF

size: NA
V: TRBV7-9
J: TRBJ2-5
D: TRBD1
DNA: TGTGCCAGCAGCCCCGATTGGGGGACAGGACAAGAGACCCAGTACTTC
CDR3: CASSPDWGTGQETQYF

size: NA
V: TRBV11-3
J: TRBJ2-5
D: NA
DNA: TGTGCCAGCAGCTTAGGCCGGGCACTATTAGAGACCCAGTACTTC
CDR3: CASSLGRALLETQYF

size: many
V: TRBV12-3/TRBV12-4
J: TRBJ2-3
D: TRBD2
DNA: TGTGCCAGCAGTTTGGCTAGCGGGGGGGCAGATACGCAGTATTTT
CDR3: CASSLASGGADTQYF

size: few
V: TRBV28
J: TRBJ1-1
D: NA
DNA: TGTGCCAGCAGATGGGGTCGTCGGACTGAAGCTTTCTTT
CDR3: CASRWGRRTEAFF

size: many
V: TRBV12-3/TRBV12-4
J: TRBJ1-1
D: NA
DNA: TGTGCCAGCAGCTTTCGCGCGGAGACTGAAGCTTTCTTT
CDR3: CASSFRAETEAFF

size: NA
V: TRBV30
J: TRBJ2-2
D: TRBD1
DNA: TGTGCCTGGAGTGTAGACAGGGACAGGGCTCCCTATTACACCGGGGAGCTGTTTTTT
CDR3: CAWSVDRDRAPYYTGELFF

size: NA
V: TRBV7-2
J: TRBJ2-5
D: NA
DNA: TGTGCCAGCAGCTTAGATCTAGCTGGAGAGACCCAGTACTTC
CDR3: CASSLDLAGETQYF

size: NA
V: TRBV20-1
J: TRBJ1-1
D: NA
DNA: TGCAGTGCTAGAAGGTCCAGTGCGAACACTGAAGCTTTCTTT
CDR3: CSARRSSANTEAFF

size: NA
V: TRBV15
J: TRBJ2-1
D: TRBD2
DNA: TGTGCCACCAGGGGACTAGCGGGAGAGAATGAGCAGTTCTTC
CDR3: CATRGLAGENEQFF

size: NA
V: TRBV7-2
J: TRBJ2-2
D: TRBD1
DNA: TGTGCCAGCAGCCCCCGGACAGGGTCCGGGGAGCTGTTTTTT
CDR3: CASSPRTGSGELFF

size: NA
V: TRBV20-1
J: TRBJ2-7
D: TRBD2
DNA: TGCAGTGCTAGTTTCCGGCGAGCGGGGAACTCCTACGAGCAGTACTTC
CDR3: CSASFRRAGNSYEQYF

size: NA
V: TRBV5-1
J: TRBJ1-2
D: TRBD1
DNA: TGCGCCAGCTCCGATGGCACAGGGGGCTATGGCTACACCTTC
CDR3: CASSDGTGGYGYTF

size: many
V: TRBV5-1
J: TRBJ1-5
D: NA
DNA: TGCGCCAGCAGCTTGGCCGGAGGGTTCGATCAGCCCCAGCATTTT
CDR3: CASSLAGGFDQPQHF

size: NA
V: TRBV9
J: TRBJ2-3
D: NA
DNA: TGTGCCAGCAGCGGTACGGGCCTCAAGGCGCAGTATTTT
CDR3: CASSGTGLKAQYF